Below, 20 T cell receptor beta chains from the same sample are listed, as sequenced in a study of identical twins. MiXCR, run by TCRdb on the 5' RACE reads, gives a single entry per CDR3 protein. This sample carries approximately 500,000 distinct CDR3 sequences, roughly 15% of them seen once, and the ten largest clones take 0.44%. The same sample was also used in a study of yellow fever vaccine responses in identical twins.

Input material: CD4+ T cells sorted from blood. The receptors were sampled from a woman in her late teens or twenties in good health.

This clonotype occurred many times. This chain connects TRBV20-1 to TRBJ1-4; D ambiguous. Trimming removed 5 bases at V and 3 bases at J, with 7 bases between. From germline, CDR1 is DFQATT and CDR2 SNEGSKA (reference sequence). CDR3 length: 12 amino acids. CDR3 sequence reads: CSAVSANEKLFF. In nucleotides, the CDR3 is TGCAGTGCTGTGAGCGCTAATGAAAAACTGTTTTTT.

V usage is TRBV28 and J usage is TRBJ2-5; 7 bases match TRBD1. Germline trimming cut 2 bases from V and 0 bases from J; bases unmatched to any gene: 3. The germline gives CDR1 MDHEN, CDR2 SYDVKM. This CDR3 has 15 residues. Here the CDR3 reads CASSLGDRDQETQYF. CDR3 DNA: TGTGCCAGCAGTTTAGGAGACAGGGACCAAGAGACCCAGTACTTC.

The chain carries TRBV29-1 and TRBJ2-7; 8 bases align to TRBD1. The germline V gene has CDR1 SQVTM and CDR2 ANQGSEA. The V segment lost 5 bases and the J segment 3 bases; nucleotides outside the gene matches: 12. The CDR3 covers 15 residues. The CDR3 DNA reads as TGCAGCGTTAACCTCCGGACAGGGCTAAGCTACGAGCAGTACTTC. Its translation: CSVNLRTGLSYEQYF.

This clonotype was seen more than once but under ten times. This chain uses TRBV20-1 with TRBJ2-7; TRBD2 matches 7 bases. Germline CDR1 reads DFQATT; CDR2 reads SNEGSKA (reference sequence). This CDR3 has 15 residues. V was clipped by 5 bases and J by 2 bases; unmatched bases: 12. The CDR3 DNA reads TGCAGTGCTCTCAATAGCGGGCGGCTAACCTACGAGCAGTACTTC. Encoded protein: CSALNSGRLTYEQYF.

The sample holds many counts of this clonotype. The rearrangement joins TRBV12-3 or TRBV12-4 to TRBJ1-5; TRBD1 aligns across 9 bases. The J segment lost 2 bases and the V segment lost 5 bases, leaving 4 bases of the junction unmatched. CDR3 length equals 15 residues. CDR3 DNA: TGTGCCAGCAGTCACCGGGACAGGGGCAATCAGCCCCAGCATTTT. Encoded protein: CASSHRDRGNQPQHF.

This chain joins TRBV4-1 and TRBJ2-2; perhaps TRBD2 as D (5 bases). There are 16 residues in the CDR3. V dropped 1 base and J dropped 4 bases, with 13 bases sitting between them. Germline V gene sequence: CDR1 MGHRA, CDR2 YSYEKL. The DNA for the CDR3 is TGCGCCAGCAGCCAAGCTCCCCGGGAACTCACCGGGGAGCTGTTTTTT. Translated, it gives CASSQAPRELTGELFF.

This chain links TRBV12-3 or TRBV12-4 with TRBJ1-5; 7 bases line up with TRBD1. J was trimmed by 0 bases and V by 5 bases; bases with no gene match: 4. The CDR3 contains 15 residues. CDR3 in amino acids: CASSPRDSSNQPQHF. The CDR3 region has the DNA TGTGCCAGCAGTCCCCGGGACAGTAGCAATCAGCCCCAGCATTTT.

The rearrangement uses TRBV5-1 and TRBJ2-1; 10 positions agree with TRBD2. Germline CDR1 SGHRS, CDR2 YFSETQ. This CDR3 has 15 residues. Unmatched junction bases numbered 7, after V lost 5 bases and J lost 5 bases. In nucleotides, the CDR3 is TGCGCCAGCAGACCACAGCGGGGGGGAAACAATGAGCAGTTCTTC. Translated, it gives CASRPQRGGNNEQFF.

This clonotype was found many times. The genes are TRBV10-3 and TRBJ1-1; TRBD1 might be the D (5 bases). Germline V gives CDR1 ENHRY, CDR2 SYGVKD. Trimming pared 4 bases from V and 3 bases from J, leaving 9 bases between. The CDR3 loop spans 13 amino acids. The DNA of the CDR3 is TGTGCCATCAGTGCGCGGGGGTACACTGAAGCTTTCTTT. This codes for CAISARGYTEAFF.

This clonotype was recorded a few times. V is TRBV29-1 and J is TRBJ2-6; D could derive from TRBD1 or TRBD2 (5 bases each). The CDR3 has 15 residues. Germline V gene data show CDR1 as SQVTM and CDR2 as ANQGSEA. Here the CDR3 DNA reads TGCAGTACTTCCGAAGGGACCTCTGGGGCCAACGTCCTGACTTTC. It encodes CSTSEGTSGANVLTF.

This clonotype was seen more than once but under ten times. The chain is built from TRBV29-1 and TRBJ2-1; no clear D. The CDR3 runs to 14 residues. Germline values: CDR1 SQVTM, CDR2 ANQGSEA. Trimming pared 7 bases from V and 4 bases from J, leaving 17 bases between. This chain's CDR3 is CSADRHREYNEQFF. CDR3 nucleotide sequence: TGCAGCGCCGACCGACATAGAGAGTACAATGAGCAGTTCTTC.

The rearrangement joins TRBV7-3 to TRBJ2-1; 11 positions match TRBD1. The CDR3 is made up of 14 amino acids. V was pared by 4 bases and J by 8 bases, with 4 bases of the junction left unmatched. Per germline, CDR1 SGHTA and CDR2 FQGTGA. The CDR3 spells CASSYGQGADEQFF. In DNA form, the CDR3 reads TGTGCCAGCAGCTACGGACAGGGGGCGGATGAGCAGTTCTTC.

J is TRBJ2-5 and V is TRBV5-1; D is unclear. The CDR3 contains 12 residues. Deletions cut 4 bases from V and 5 bases from J, with 9 bases between. CDR1 and CDR2 (germline): SGHRS, YFSETQ. The CDR3 nucleotides read TGCGCCAGCAGCAGGGCCGCGGAGACCCAGTACTTC. Protein: CASSRAAETQYF.

This clonotype was counted a few times. The chain is built from TRBV5-1 and TRBJ2-1, with D perhaps matching TRBD2 (6 bases). V was cut by 0 bases and J by 0 bases, with 13 bases left in between. The CDR3 totals 17 residues. Germline loops: CDR1 SGHRS, CDR2 YFSETQ. The CDR3 region has the DNA TGCGCCAGCAGCTTGGAGGGAGGCTCCAGCTCCTACAATGAGCAGTTCTTC. The encoded protein is CASSLEGGSSSYNEQFF.

This clonotype was observed a handful of times. The chain links TRBV5-6 to TRBJ2-7; 10 nucleotides match TRBD1. J lost 3 bases, V lost 4 bases, and 16 bases had no gene match. Germline CDR1 is SGHDT and CDR2 is YYEEEE. This CDR3 contains 18 residues. As DNA, the CDR3 is TGTGCCAGCAGCAGCCCGGGACAGGGGACTAGTCGGGTCTACGAGCAGTACTTC. Translating it yields CASSSPGQGTSRVYEQYF.

This sequence joins TRBV7-9 and TRBJ2-1, with 9 bases aligning to TRBD1. V shed 2 bases and J 3 bases; nucleotides not matched to a gene: 8. CDR1 is SEHNR and CDR2 is FQNEAQ in the germline V gene (reference sequence). CDR3 length: 17 residues. This CDR3 is CASSLRATGGIYNEQFF. CDR3 coding DNA: TGTGCCAGCAGCTTACGAGCCACAGGGGGCATCTACAATGAGCAGTTCTTC. The entire variable domain, with the rest obtained from reference TRBV7-9 and TRBJ2-1, is as follows: DTGVSQNPRHKITKRGQNVTFRCDPISEHNRLYWYRQTLGQGPEFLTYFQNEAQLEKSRLLSDRFSAERPKGSFSTLEIQRTEQGDSAMYLCASSLRATGGIYNEQFFGPGTRLTVL.

A few counts support this clonotype. The V gene is TRBV4-1, the J gene TRBJ2-1; 9 nucleotides align to TRBD1. The germline V gene has CDR1 MGHRA and CDR2 YSYEKL. The CDR3 extends over 15 amino acids. J gave up 6 bases and V 1 base, and 4 bases lay outside the gene matches. The CDR3 DNA follows: TGCGCCAGCAGCCAAGGGGACAGGGCTTCCAATGAGCAGTTCTTC. Protein product: CASSQGDRASNEQFF.

In this sample, this clonotype turned up a few times. J is TRBJ2-3 and V is TRBV2, with TRBD2 identical over 14 bases. After removal of 4 bases from V and 0 bases from J, the junction contained 3 bases not matched to a gene. The CDR3 runs to 17 residues. Per the germline V gene, CDR1 is SNHLY and CDR2 is FYNNEI. The CDR3 loop reads CASSVRTSGGSTDTQYF. Written as DNA, the CDR3 is TGTGCCAGCAGTGTCAGGACTAGCGGGGGGAGCACAGATACGCAGTATTTT.

A few counts support this clonotype. This chain links TRBV5-6 with TRBJ1-5; D is possibly TRBD1 (5 bases). The CDR3 consists of 16 residues. Trimming removed 3 bases at V and 2 bases at J, with 15 bases between. Germline V gene lookup returns CDR1 SGHDT and CDR2 YYEEEE. CDR3 loop: CASSYGGQWGNQPQHF. CDR3 DNA: TGTGCCAGCAGCTATGGGGGTCAATGGGGCAATCAGCCCCAGCATTTT.

The chain uses TRBV7-9 and TRBJ2-5; D not resolved. The germline CDR1 and CDR2 sequences are SEHNR and FQNEAQ (reference sequence). This CDR3 region has 17 residues. V was cut by 5 bases and J by 2 bases, with 21 bases left in between. The CDR3 region is CASSLNKYTWAQETQYF. Here the CDR3 DNA reads TGTGCCAGCAGCCTAAACAAATATACTTGGGCTCAAGAGACCCAGTACTTC. Filled out from reference TRBV7-9 and TRBJ2-5, the complete variable domain reads DTGVSQNPRHKITKRGQNVTFRCDPISEHNRLYWYRQTLGQGPEFLTYFQNEAQLEKSRLLSDRFSAERPKGSFSTLEIQRTEQGDSAMYLCASSLNKYTWAQETQYFGPGTRLLVL.